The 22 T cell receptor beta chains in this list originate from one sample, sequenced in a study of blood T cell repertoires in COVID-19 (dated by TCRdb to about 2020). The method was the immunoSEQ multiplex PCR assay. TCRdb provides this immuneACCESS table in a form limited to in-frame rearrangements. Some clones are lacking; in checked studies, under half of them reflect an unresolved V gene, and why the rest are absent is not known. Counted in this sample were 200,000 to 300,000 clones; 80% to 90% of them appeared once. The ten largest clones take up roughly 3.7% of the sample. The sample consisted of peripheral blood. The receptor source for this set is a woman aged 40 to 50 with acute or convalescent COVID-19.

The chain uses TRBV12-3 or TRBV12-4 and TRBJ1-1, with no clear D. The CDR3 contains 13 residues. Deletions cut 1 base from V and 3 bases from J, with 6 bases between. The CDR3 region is CASSLGSYTEAFF. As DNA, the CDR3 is TGTGCCAGCAGTTTAGGTAGTTACACTGAAGCTTTCTTT.

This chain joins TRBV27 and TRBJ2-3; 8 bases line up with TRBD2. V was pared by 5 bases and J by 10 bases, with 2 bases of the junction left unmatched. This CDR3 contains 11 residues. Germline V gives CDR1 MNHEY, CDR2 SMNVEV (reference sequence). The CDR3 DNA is TGTGCCAGCAGTCCGGGGGGGCCGCAGTATTTT. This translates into CASSPGGPQYF.

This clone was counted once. Here the CDR3 DNA reads TGTGCCAGCAGTTTTCAGGGGGACGGGAATTCACCCCTCCACTTT. Translation gives CASSFQGDGNSPLHF. The chain is built from TRBV27 and TRBJ1-6; TRBD1 matches 7 bases. Trimming took 3 bases from V and 7 from J; bases not matched to a gene: 6. This CDR3 contains 15 residues. Germline-derived CDR1 and CDR2 are MNHEY and SMNVEV (reference sequence).

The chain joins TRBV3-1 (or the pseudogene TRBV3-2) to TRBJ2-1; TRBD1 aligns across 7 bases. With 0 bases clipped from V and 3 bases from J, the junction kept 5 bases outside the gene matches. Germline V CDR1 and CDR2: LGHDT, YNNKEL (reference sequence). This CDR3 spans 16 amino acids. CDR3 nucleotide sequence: TGTGCCAGCAGCCAAGATCCGGGGACAGACTACAATGAGCAGTTCTTC. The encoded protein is CASSQDPGTDYNEQFF.

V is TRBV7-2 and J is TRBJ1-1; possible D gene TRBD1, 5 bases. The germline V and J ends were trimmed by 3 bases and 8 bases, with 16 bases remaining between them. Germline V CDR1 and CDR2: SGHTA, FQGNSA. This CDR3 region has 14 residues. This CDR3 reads CASSFLTEKKEAFF. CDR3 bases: TGTGCCAGCAGCTTTTTGACAGAGAAAAAAGAAGCTTTCTTT.

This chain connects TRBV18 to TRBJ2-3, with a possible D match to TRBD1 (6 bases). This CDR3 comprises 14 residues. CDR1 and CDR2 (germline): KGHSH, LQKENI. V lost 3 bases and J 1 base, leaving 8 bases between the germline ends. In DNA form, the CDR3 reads TGTGCCAGCTCACCGGGGGCGGGCACAGATACGCAGTATTTT. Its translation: CASSPGAGTDTQYF.

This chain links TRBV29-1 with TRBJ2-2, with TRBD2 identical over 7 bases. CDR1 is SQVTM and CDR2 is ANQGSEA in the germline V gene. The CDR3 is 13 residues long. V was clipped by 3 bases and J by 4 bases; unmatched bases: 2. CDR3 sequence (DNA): TGCAGCGTTGACAGGGAGGGCACCGGGGAGCTGTTTTTT. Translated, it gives CSVDREGTGELFF.

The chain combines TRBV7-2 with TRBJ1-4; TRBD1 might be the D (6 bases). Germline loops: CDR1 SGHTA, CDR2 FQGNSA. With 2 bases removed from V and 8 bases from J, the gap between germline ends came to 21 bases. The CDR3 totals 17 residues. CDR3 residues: CASSLPSYRELGEKLFF. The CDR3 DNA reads TGTGCCAGCAGCTTACCCTCATACAGGGAACTAGGGGAAAAACTGTTTTTT.

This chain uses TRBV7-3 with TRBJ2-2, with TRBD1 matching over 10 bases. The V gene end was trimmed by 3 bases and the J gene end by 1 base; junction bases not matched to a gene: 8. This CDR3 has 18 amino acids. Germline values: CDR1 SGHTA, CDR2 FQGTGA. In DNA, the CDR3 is TGTGCCAGCAGCTTGCGACAGGGGGCCCTTAAGAACACCGGGGAGCTGTTTTTT. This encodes CASSLRQGALKNTGELFF.

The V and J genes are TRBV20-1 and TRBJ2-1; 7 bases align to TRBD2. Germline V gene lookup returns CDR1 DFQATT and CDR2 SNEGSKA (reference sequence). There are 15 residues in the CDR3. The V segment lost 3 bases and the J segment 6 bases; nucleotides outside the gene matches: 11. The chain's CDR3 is CSASDGGEWFNEQFF. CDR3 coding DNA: TGCAGTGCTAGTGATGGGGGGGAATGGTTCAATGAGCAGTTCTTC.

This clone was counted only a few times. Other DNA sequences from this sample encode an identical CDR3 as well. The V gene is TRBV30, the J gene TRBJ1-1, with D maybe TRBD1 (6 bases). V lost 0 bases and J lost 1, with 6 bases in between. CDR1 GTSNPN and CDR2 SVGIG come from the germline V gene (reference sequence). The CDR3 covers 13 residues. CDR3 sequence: CAWSVQGNTEAFF. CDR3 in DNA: TGTGCCTGGAGTGTACAGGGGAACACTGAAGCTTTCTTT.

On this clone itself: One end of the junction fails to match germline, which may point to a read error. The CDR3, as DNA: TGTGCCAATAGTAAGGGGGACAGCGGAAGGGCTGAAGCTTTCTTT. This translates into CANSKGDSGRAEAFF. The J gene is TRBJ1-1, the V gene TRBV19, with 7 bases identical to TRBD1. Germline-derived CDR1 and CDR2 are LNHDA and SQIVND (reference sequence). This CDR3 spans 15 amino acids.

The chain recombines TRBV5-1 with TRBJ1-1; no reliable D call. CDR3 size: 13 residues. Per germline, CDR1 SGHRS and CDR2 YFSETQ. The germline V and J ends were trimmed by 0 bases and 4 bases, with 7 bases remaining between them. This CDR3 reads CASSLDSGTEAFF. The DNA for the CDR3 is TGCGCCAGCAGCTTGGACAGCGGCACTGAAGCTTTCTTT.

CDR3 bases: TGTGCCAGCAGCTTGCGTTCTAGAAGCGGGGCCCAGTACTTC. Translating it yields CASSLRSRSGAQYF. The chain carries TRBV5-6 and TRBJ2-5, with 7 bases that match TRBD2. CDR1 and CDR2 from the germline V gene are SGHDT and YYEEEE. The CDR3 consists of 14 residues. Germline trimming cut 1 base from V and 9 bases from J; bases unmatched to any gene: 9.

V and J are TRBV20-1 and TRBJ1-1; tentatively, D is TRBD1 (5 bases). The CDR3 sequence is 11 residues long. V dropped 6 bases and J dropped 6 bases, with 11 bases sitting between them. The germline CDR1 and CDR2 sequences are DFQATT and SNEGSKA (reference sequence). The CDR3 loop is CSAQGLAEAFF. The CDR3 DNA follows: TGCAGTGCCCAGGGTTTAGCTGAAGCTTTCTTT.

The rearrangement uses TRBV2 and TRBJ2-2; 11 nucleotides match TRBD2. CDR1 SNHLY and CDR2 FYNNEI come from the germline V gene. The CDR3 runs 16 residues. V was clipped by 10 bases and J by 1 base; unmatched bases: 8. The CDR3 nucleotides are TGTGCCACAACTAGCGGGGGCCTAATGAACACCGGGGAGCTGTTTTTT. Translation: CATTSGGLMNTGELFF.

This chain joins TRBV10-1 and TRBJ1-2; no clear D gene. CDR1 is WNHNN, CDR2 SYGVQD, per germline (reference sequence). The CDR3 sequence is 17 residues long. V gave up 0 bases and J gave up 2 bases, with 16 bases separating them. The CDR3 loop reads CASSESVSGLSNYGYTF. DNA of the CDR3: TGCGCCAGCAGTGAGTCAGTATCGGGGTTATCCAACTATGGCTACACCTTC.

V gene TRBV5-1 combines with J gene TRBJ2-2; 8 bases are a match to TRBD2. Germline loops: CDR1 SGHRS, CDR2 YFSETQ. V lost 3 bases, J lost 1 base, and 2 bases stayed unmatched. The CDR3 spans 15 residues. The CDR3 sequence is CASSSGTRNTGELFF. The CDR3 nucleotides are TGCGCCAGCAGCTCAGGGACTAGGAACACCGGGGAGCTGTTTTTT.

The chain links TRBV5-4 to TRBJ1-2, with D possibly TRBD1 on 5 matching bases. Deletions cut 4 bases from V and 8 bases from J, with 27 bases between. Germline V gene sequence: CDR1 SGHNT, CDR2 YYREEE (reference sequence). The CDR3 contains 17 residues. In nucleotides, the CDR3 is TGTGCCAGCAGCCGGGGGTTCGGGGGGTCTACACCCGCGGGCTACACCTTC. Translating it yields CASSRGFGGSTPAGYTF.

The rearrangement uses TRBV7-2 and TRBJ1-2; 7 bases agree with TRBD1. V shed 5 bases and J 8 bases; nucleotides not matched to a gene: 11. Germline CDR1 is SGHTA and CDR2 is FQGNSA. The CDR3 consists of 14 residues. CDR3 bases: TGTGCCAGCAGCCAAACAGGGGCCGAGGGAGGCTACACCTTC. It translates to CASSQTGAEGGYTF. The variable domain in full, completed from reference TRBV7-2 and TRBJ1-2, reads GAGVSQSPSNKVTEKGKDVELRCDPISGHTALYWYRQSLGQGLEFLIYFQGNSAPDKSGLPSDRFSAERTGGSVSTLTIQRTQQEDSAVYLCASSQTGAEGGYTFGSGTRLTVV.

The CDR3 region has the DNA TGTGCCATAGGGGCGGGGGGCCGTAACTATGGCTACACCTTC. This sequence encodes CAIGAGGRNYGYTF. The chain recombines TRBV10-3 with TRBJ1-2; tentative D call: TRBD1 (6 bases). V lost 9 bases and J lost 1, with 15 bases in between. The CDR3 consists of 14 residues. The germline gives CDR1 ENHRY, CDR2 SYGVKD.

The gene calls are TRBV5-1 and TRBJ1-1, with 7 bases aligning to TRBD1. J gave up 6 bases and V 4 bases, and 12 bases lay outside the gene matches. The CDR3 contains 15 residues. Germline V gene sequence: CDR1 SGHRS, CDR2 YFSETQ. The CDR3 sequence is CASSEGAGGEAEAFF. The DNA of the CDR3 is TGCGCCAGCAGCGAAGGGGCAGGGGGTGAGGCTGAAGCTTTCTTT.